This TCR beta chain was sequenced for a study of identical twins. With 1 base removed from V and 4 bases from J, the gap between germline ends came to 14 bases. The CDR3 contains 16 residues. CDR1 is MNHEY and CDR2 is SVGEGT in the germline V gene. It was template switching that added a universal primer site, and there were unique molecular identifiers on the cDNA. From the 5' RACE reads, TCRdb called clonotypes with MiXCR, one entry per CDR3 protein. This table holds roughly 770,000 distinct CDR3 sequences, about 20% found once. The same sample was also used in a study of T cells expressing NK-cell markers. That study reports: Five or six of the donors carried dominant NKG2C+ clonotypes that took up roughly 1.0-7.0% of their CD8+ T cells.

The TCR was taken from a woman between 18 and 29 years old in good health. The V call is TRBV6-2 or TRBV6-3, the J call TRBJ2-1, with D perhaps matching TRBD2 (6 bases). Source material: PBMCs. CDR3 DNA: TGTGCCAGCAGTTACTGGATGGAGGGTATATACAATGAGCAGTTCTTC. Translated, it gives CASSYWMEGIYNEQFF.